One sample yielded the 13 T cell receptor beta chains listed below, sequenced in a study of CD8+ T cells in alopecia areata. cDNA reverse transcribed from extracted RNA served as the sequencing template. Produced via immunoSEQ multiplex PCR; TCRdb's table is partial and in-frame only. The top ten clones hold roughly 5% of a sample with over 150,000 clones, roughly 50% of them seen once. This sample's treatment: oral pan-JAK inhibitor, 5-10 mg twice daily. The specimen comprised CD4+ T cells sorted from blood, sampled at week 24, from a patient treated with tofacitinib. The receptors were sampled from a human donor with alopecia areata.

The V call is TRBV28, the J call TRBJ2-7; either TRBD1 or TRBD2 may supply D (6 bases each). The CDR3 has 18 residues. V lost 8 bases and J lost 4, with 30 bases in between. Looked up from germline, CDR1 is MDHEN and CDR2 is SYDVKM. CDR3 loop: CASGDPTGFGTPSYEQYF. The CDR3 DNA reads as TGTGCCAGCGGGGATCCTACAGGGTTCGGGACTCCGAGTTACGAGCAGTACTTC.

The CDR3 protein is CASVRGGVVETQYF. In nucleotides, the CDR3 is TGTGCCAGCGTCAGGGGGGGAGTCGTGGAGACCCAGTACTTC. The chain has TRBV28 and TRBJ2-5, with D perhaps TRBD1 or TRBD2 (7 bases each). This CDR3 has 14 residues. Trimming left V 8 bases short and J 5 bases short, with 18 bases between. The germline CDR1 and CDR2 sequences are MDHEN and SYDVKM. Based on the CDR3 plus reference TRBV28 and TRBJ2-5, the full variable domain is DVKVTQSSRYLVKRTGEKVFLECVQDMDHENMFWYRQDPGLGLRLIYFSYDVKMKEKGDIPEGYSVSREKKERFSLILESASTNQTSMYLCASVRGGVVETQYFGPGTRLLVL.

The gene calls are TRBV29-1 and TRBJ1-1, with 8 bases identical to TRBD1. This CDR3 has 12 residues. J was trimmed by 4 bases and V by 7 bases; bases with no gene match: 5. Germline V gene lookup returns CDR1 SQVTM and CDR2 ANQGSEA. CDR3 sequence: CSAGGGSTEAFF. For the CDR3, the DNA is TGCAGCGCAGGGGGCGGTAGCACTGAAGCTTTCTTT.

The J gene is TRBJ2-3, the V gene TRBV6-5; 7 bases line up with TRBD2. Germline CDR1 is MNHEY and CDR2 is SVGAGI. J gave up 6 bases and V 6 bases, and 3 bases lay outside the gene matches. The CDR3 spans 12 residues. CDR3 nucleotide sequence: TGTGCCAGCAGCCCCGGGAGGGATACGCAGTATTTT. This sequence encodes CASSPGRDTQYF.

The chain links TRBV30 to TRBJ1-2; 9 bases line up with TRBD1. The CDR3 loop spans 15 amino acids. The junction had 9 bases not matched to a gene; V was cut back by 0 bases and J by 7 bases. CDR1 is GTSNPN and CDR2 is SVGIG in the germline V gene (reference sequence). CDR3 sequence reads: CAWSVDWGQGTGYTF. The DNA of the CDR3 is TGTGCCTGGAGTGTAGATTGGGGACAGGGCACTGGCTACACCTTC.

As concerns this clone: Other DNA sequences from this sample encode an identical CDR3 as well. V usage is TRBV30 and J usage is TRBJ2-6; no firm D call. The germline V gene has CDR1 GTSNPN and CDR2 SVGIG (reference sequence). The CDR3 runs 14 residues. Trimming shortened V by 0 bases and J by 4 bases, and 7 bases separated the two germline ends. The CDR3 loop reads CAWSVSSGANVLTF. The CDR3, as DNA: TGTGCCTGGAGTGTAAGCTCCGGGGCCAACGTCCTGACTTTC.

The CDR3 reads CASSFGTVSTDTQYF. The CDR3 DNA reads as TGTGCCAGCAGCTTCGGGACGGTTAGCACAGATACGCAGTATTTT. The genes are TRBV7-6 and TRBJ2-3; D could derive from TRBD1 or TRBD2 (5 bases each). Trimming removed 3 bases at V and 0 bases at J, with 10 bases between. The CDR3 length is 15 residues. CDR1 and CDR2 from the germline V gene are SGHVS and FNYEAQ.

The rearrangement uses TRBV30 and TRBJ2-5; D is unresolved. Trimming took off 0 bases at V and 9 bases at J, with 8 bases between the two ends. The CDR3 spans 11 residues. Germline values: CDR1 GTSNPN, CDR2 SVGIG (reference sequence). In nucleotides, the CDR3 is TGTGCCTGGAGTGTAACGGCGGCCCAGTACTTC. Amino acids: CAWSVTAAQYF.

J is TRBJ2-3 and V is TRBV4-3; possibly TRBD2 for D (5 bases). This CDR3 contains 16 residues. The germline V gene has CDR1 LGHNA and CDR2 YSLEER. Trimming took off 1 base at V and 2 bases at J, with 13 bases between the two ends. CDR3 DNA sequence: TGCGCCAGCAGCCAAGGCCCCCCCCGGGACACAGATACGCAGTATTTT. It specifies CASSQGPPRDTDTQYF.

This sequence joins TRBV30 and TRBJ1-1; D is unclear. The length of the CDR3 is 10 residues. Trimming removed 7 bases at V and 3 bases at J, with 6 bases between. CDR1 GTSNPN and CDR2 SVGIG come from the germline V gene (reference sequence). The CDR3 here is CAYWDTEAFF. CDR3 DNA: TGTGCCTACTGGGACACTGAAGCTTTCTTT. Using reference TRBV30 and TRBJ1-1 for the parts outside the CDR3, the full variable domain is SQTIHQWPATLVQPVGSPLSLECTVEGTSNPNLYWYRQAAGRGLQLLFYSVGIGQISSEVPQNLSASRPQDRQFILSSKKLLLSDSGFYLCAYWDTEAFFGQGTRLTVV.

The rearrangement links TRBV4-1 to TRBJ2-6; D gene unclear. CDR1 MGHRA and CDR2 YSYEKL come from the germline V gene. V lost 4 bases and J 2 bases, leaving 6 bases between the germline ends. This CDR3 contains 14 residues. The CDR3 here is CASSRLTGANVLTF. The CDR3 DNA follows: TGCGCCAGCAGCCGATTAACTGGGGCCAACGTCCTGACTTTC.

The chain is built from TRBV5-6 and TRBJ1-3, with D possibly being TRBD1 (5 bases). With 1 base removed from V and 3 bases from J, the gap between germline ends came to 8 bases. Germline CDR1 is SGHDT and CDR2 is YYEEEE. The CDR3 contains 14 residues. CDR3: CASSLRDVGNTIYF. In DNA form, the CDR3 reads TGTGCCAGCAGCTTGCGGGACGTTGGAAACACCATATATTTT.

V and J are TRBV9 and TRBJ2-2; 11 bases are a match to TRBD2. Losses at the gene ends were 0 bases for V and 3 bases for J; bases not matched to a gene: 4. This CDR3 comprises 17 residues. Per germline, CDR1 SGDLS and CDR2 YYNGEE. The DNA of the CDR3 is TGTGCCAGCAGCGTAGAACTAGCGGGAGCGTACACCGGGGAGCTGTTTTTT. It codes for CASSVELAGAYTGELFF.